This TCR beta chain was sequenced during a study of OX40 agonist ivuxolimab in advanced cancers. Generated by immunoSEQ multiplex PCR, the TCRdb table keeps only in-frame clones and is missing some. Of about 96,000 clones in the sample, 70% to 85% were seen once. Per germline, CDR1 SGHVS and CDR2 FNYEAQ. The ends were cut back, 2 bases at V and 11 bases at J, with 12 bases in the middle. This CDR3 has 12 residues. The chain recombines TRBV7-6 with TRBJ1-1, with D possibly matching TRBD1 (6 bases). The sequenced sample was CD4+ or CD8+ T cells sorted from blood, obtained in a trial of the OX40 agonist ivuxolimab. This receptor was identified in an adult with an advanced solid tumor such as melanoma, head and neck, liver or kidney cancer. CDR3 residues: CASSLSRGHAFF. Here the CDR3 DNA reads TGTGCCAGCAGCTTATCTAGGGGACACGCTTTCTTT.